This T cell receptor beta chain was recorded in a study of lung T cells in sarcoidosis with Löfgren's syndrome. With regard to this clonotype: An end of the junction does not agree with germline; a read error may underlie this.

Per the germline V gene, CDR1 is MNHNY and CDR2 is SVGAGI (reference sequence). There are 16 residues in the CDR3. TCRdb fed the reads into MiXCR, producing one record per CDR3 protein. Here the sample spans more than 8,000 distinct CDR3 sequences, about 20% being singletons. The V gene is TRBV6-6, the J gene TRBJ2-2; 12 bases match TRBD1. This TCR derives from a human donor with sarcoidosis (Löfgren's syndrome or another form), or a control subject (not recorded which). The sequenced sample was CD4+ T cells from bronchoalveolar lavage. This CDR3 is CASSLTGTGGLGEMFF. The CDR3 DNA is TGTGCCAGCAGTTTAACCGGGACAGGGGGCCTCGGGGAGATGTTTTTT.